This T cell receptor beta chain appears in the sequencing data of a study of blood T cell repertoires in COVID-19. Only in-frame clones appear in the TCRdb table, and some are missing; sequencing was by immunoSEQ multiplex PCR. Of about 430,000 clones listed, over 75% are singletons. This CDR3 contains 13 residues. Germline V gene data show CDR1 as SGDLS and CDR2 as YYNGEE. Trimming cost V 0 bases and J 2 bases, with 6 bases left between them. About this clone itself: Other DNA variants within this sample encode the same CDR3.

The sample comprised PBMCs or T cells enriched from blood (not recorded which). The receptor's source is a woman younger than 30 who had been exposed to COVID-19. The chain recombines TRBV9 with TRBJ2-7; D remains unclear. The CDR3: CASSVAPAYEQYF. Written as DNA, the CDR3 is TGTGCCAGCAGCGTAGCCCCAGCCTACGAGCAGTACTTC.